This record looks at one T cell receptor beta chain sequence and its context. What it binds is unknown. Reverse transcription of all isolated RNA meant that expressed TCRB transcripts were sequenced. The method was immunoSEQ multiplex PCR; TCRdb's version includes in-frame clones alone and lacks a portion of them. This table has about 120,000 clones, about 16% appearing once. The data originate from a study of beta chain features in type 1 diabetes. Points from the study as a whole: There was no resolution here of whether HLA type influences TCRB rearrangement. The naive, central memory and Treg TCRB repertoires looked more alike in patients than they did in healthy donors. PCR might pick shorter templates more often, in the same way for patients and controls. Shorter TCRB CDR3s, moderately but significantly so, marked every one of the four CD4+ subsets in Type 1 diabetes patients.

V was shortened by 4 bases and J by 4 bases, with 11 bases between the two germline ends. CDR3 length: 15 amino acids. Germline-derived CDR1 and CDR2 are MNHEY and SVGAGI. The chain couples TRBV6-5 to TRBJ2-6; D possibly corresponds to TRBD2 (5 bases). This receptor was obtained from a man under 40 with type 1 diabetes. The sample was central memory CD4+ T cells from blood. For the CDR3, the DNA is TGTGCCAGCAGTTTTGAGGGTGGAGGGGCCAACGTCCTGACTTTC. Encoded protein: CASSFEGGGANVLTF.